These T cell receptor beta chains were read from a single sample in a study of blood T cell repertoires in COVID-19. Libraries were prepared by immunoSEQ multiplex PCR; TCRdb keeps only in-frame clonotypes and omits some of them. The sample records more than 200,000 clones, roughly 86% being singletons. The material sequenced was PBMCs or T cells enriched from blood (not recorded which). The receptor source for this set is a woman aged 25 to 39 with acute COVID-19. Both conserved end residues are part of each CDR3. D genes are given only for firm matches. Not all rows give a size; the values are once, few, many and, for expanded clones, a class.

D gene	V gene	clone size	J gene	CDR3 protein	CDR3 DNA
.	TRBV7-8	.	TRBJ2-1	CASSILQGPNEQFF	TGTGCCAGCAGCATCCTACAGGGTCCAAATGAGCAGTTCTTC
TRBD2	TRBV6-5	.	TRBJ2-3	CASGAGDYTDTQYF	TGTGCCAGCGGGGCGGGGGACTACACAGATACGCAGTATTTT
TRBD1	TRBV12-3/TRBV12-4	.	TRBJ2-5	CASSPTGGETQYF	TGTGCCAGCAGCCCGACAGGGGGAGAGACCCAGTACTTC
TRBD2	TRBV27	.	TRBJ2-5	CASSLTSGGHQETQYF	TGTGCCAGCAGTTTGACTAGCGGGGGGCACCAAGAGACCCAGTACTTC
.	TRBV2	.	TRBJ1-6	CASSETAGGGSPLHF	TGTGCCAGCAGTGAGACGGCAGGAGGTGGTTCACCCCTCCACTTT
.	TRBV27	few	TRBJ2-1	CASSSILARSSYNEQFF	TGTGCCAGCAGTTCGATTTTAGCGCGAAGCTCCTACAATGAGCAGTTCTTC
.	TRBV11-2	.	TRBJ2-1	CASSTPRSSYNEQFF	TGTGCCAGCAGCACCCCAAGGAGCTCCTACAATGAGCAGTTCTTC
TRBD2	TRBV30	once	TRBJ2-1	CAWSGLAGGLDEQFF	TGTGCCTGGAGTGGACTAGCGGGGGGACTCGATGAGCAGTTCTTC
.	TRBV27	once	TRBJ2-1	CASSPDSYNEQFF	TGTGCCAGCAGTCCGGACAGCTACAATGAGCAGTTCTTC
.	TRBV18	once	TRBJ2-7	CASSPPPRSGEQYF	TGTGCCAGCTCACCACCCCCGAGGTCGGGGGAGCAGTACTTC
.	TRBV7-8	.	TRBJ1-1	CASTPTGRGTEAFF	TGTGCCAGCACCCCGACGGGTCGAGGCACTGAAGCTTTCTTT
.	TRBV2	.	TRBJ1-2	CASGGGGLGLWGYTF	TGTGCCAGCGGCGGAGGAGGTTTAGGGTTATGGGGCTACACCTTC
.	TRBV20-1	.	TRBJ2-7	CSGAENYEQYF	TGCAGTGGAGCGGAGAACTACGAGCAGTACTTC
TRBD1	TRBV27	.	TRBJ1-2	CASRPMDRGHGYTF	TGTGCCAGCAGGCCGATGGACAGGGGGCATGGCTACACCTTC
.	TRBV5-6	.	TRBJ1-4	CASSLVVNEKLFF	TGTGCCAGCAGCTTGGTAGTAAATGAAAAACTGTTTTTT
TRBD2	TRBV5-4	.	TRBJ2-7	CASSWGGTGTTTYEQYF	TGTGCCAGCAGCTGGGGGGGAACCGGGACCACGACCTACGAGCAGTACTTC
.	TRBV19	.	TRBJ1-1	CASSRVSTEAFF	TGTGCCAGTAGCAGGGTAAGCACTGAAGCTTTCTTT
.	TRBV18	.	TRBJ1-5	CASSLSQGRDQPQHF	TGTGCCAGCTCCCTTTCTCAGGGCAGGGATCAGCCCCAGCATTTT
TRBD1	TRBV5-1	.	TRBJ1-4	CASSQGQGEINEKLFF	TGCGCCAGCAGCCAGGGACAGGGGGAAATTAATGAAAAACTGTTTTTT
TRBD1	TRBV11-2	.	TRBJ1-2	CASSLTGGPLYGYTF	TGTGCCAGCAGCTTGACAGGGGGTCCTCTATACGGCTACACCTTC
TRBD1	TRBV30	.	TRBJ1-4	CAWKPSQTGNKLFF	TGTGCCTGGAAACCTAGCCAGACAGGGAACAAACTGTTTTTT
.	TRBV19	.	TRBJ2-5	CASRDRSGETQYF	TGTGCCAGTAGGGATCGGTCCGGGGAGACCCAGTACTTC
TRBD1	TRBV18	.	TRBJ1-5	CASSLKTGGSNQPQHF	TGTGCCAGCTCACTTAAGACAGGGGGAAGCAATCAGCCCCAGCATTTT
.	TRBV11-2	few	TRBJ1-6	CASSSRAQGSSYNSPLHF	TGTGCCAGCAGCTCACGAGCTCAGGGGAGCTCCTATAATTCACCCCTCCACTTT
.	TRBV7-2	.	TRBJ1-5	CASSLEAGKAQPQHF	TGTGCCAGCAGCTTAGAGGCAGGGAAGGCTCAGCCCCAGCATTTT
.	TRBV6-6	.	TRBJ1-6	CASTGQRHNSPLHF	TGTGCCAGCACCGGACAGCGCCATAATTCACCCCTCCACTTT
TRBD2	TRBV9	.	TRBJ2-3	CASSLGTSGGRTQYF	TGTGCCAGCAGCCTCGGGACTAGCGGGGGGAGAACGCAGTATTTT
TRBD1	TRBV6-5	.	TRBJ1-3	CASRRQGVGNTIYF	TGTGCCAGCAGGAGACAGGGGGTAGGAAACACCATATATTTT
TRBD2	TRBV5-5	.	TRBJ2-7	CASSHGVRGGRYEQYF	TGTGCCAGCAGCCATGGGGTACGGGGGGGCCGATACGAGCAGTACTTC
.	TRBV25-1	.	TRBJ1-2	CASSESGRYGYTF	TGTGCCAGCAGTGAATCGGGGAGGTATGGCTACACCTTC
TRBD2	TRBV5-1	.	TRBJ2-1	CASSFLAGEFNEQFF	TGCGCCAGCAGCTTCCTAGCGGGGGAGTTTAATGAGCAGTTCTTC
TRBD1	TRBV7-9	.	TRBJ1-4	CASSSGQDNEKLFF	TGTGCCAGCAGCTCGGGACAGGACAATGAAAAACTGTTTTTT
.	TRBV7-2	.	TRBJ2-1	CASSFIGAGASYNEQFF	TGTGCCAGCAGCTTTATAGGGGCGGGGGCCTCCTACAATGAGCAGTTCTTC
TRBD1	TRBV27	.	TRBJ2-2	CASSLSGQGGTGELFF	TGTGCCAGCAGTTTATCCGGACAGGGTGGCACCGGGGAGCTGTTTTTT
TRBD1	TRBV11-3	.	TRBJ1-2	CASSRLVAGGVGYTF	TGTGCCAGCAGCCGTTTGGTTGCAGGGGGAGTTGGCTACACCTTC
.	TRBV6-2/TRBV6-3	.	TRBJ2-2	CASSPTTGELFF	TGTGCCAGCAGTCCCACTACCGGGGAGCTGTTTTTT
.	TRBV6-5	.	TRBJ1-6	CASSYDGGVRDSPLHF	TGTGCCAGCAGTTACGACGGAGGTGTCCGCGATTCACCCCTCCACTTT
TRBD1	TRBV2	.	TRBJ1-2	CASISTGTGGEGYTF	TGTGCCAGCATTAGTACGGGGACAGGGGGAGAAGGCTACACCTTC
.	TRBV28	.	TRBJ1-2	CASSRGARANYGYTF	TGTGCCAGCAGTCGGGGGGCCCGAGCTAACTATGGCTACACCTTC
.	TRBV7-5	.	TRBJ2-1	CVRTEGLGANEQFF	TGTGTCAGAACCGAGGGACTTGGGGCCAATGAGCAGTTCTTC
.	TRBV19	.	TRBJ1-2	CASSIGDIYGYTF	TGTGCCAGTAGTATAGGTGACATCTATGGCTACACCTTC
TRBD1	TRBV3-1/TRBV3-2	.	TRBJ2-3	CASSQELRTGSRDTQYF	TGTGCCAGCAGCCAAGAATTACGGACAGGGAGCAGAGATACGCAGTATTTT
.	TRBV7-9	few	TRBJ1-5	CASSFNSGAGSNQPQHF	TGTGCCAGCAGCTTTAATTCAGGGGCTGGGAGCAATCAGCCCCAGCATTTT
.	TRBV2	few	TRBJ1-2	CASSPAVLYGYTF	TGTGCCAGCAGCCCCGCCGTACTTTATGGCTACACCTTC
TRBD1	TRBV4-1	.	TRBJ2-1	CASSQGAQGVWNEQFF	TGCGCCAGCAGCCAAGGTGCCCAGGGGGTTTGGAATGAGCAGTTCTTC
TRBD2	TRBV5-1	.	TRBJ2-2	CASSLVSSGNTGELFF	TGCGCCAGCAGCTTGGTGTCTAGCGGGAACACCGGGGAGCTGTTTTTT
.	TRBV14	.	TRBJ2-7	CASSQSMGQGHEQYF	TGTGCCAGCAGCCAATCTATGGGGCAGGGCCACGAGCAGTACTTC
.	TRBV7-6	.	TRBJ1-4	CASSLDSSTNEKLFF	TGTGCCAGCAGCTTAGACAGCTCAACTAATGAAAAACTGTTTTTT
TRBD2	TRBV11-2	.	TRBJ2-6	CASSLIAGGANVLTF	TGTGCCAGCAGCTTGATAGCGGGTGGGGCCAACGTCCTGACTTTC
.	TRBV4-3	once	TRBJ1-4	CASSQDNTSEKLFF	TGCGCCAGCAGCCAAGATAATACGAGCGAAAAACTGTTTTTT
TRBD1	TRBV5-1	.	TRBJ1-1	CASSFSQTGKLSTEAFF	TGCGCCAGCAGCTTCAGCCAGACAGGGAAGTTAAGTACTGAAGCTTTCTTT
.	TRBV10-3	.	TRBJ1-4	CAISAKGVNEKLFF	TGTGCCATCAGTGCGAAGGGGGTTAATGAAAAACTGTTTTTT
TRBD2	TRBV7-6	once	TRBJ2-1	CASSPIAGEAYNEQFF	TGTGCCAGCAGCCCCATAGCGGGGGAGGCCTACAATGAGCAGTTCTTC
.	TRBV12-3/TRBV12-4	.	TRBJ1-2	CASSFDSNYGYTF	TGTGCCAGCAGTTTTGACAGCAACTATGGCTACACCTTC
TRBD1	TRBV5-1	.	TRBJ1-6	CASSLDTGEYRSPLHF	TGCGCCAGCAGCTTGGATACAGGGGAGTACCGTTCACCCCTCCACTTT
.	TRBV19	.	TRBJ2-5	CATRDSGETQYF	TGTGCCACCAGGGACTCAGGGGAGACCCAGTACTTC
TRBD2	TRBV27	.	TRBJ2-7	CASSLASGGYEQYF	TGTGCCAGCAGTTTGGCTAGCGGGGGCTACGAGCAGTACTTC
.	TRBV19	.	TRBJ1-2	CASSIGQTTNYGYTF	TGTGCCAGTAGTATAGGACAGACCACTAACTATGGCTACACCTTC